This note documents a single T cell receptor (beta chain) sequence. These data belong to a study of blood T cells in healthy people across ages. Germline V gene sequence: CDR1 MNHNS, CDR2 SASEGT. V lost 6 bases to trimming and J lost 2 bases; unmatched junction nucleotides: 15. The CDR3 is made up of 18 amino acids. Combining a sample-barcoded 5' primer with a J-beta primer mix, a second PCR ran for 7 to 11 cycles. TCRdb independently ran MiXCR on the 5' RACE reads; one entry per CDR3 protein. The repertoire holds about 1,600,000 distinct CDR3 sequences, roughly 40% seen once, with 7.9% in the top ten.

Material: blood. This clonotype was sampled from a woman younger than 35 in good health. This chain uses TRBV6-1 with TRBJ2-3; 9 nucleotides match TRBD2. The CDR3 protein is CASSPGLAWHLNTDTQYF. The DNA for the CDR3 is TGTGCCAGCAGCCCCGGACTAGCGTGGCACCTAAACACAGATACGCAGTATTTT.